This TCR beta chain was observed in a study of T cells in Graves' hyperthyroidism and ophthalmopathy. Study conclusions and caveats: Before onset, ophthalmopathy was predicted by the model a median roughly 6.4 months earlier. Stable hyperthyroidism was told apart from ophthalmopathy by a model built on 13 V-J features.

It was considered stable Graves' hyperthyroidism when ophthalmopathy did not progress within 18 months. Uncontrolled infection, other autoimmune disease, pregnancy or lactation disqualified patients from enrolment. The V gene's germline CDR1 is DFQATT and CDR2 SNEGSKA (reference sequence). V lost 6 bases and J lost 4, with 19 bases in between. The CDR3 sequence is 15 residues long. This clonotype was counted ten times or more. The antigen is not known. The TCR beta CDR3 regions underwent amplification using RNA transcripts as the source. The study used the HTBI primer set for a first-round RT-PCR of the TCR CDR3. TCRdb passed the multiplex PCR reads through MiXCR, listing each CDR3 protein once. Found here are 300,000 to 350,000 distinct CDR3 sequences, roughly 21% of them singletons; the top ten hold over 45%.

Sequencing used blood. The chain couples TRBV20-1 to TRBJ1-5, with TRBD1 as a possible D gene (6 bases). This receptor was obtained from a woman between 45 and 60 years old with Graves' hyperthyroidism. For the CDR3, the DNA is TGCAGTGCGGACCCTGGGGGCTTAGGGAATCAGCCCCAGCATTTT. As protein: CSADPGGLGNQPQHF.